The present entry profiles one TCR beta chain with its context. Its antigen target is currently unknown. Base qualities are not recorded, but no much larger clone differs from it by a single base. The trial excluded patients who had a history of autoimmune disease or were on systemic immunosuppression. Peripheral blood for TCR sequencing was drawn from every dose cohort at baseline, at cycle 4 day 1 and at cycle 7 day 1. Samples came from an open-label, multicenter, first-in-human phase I dose-escalation trial of ivuxolimab. The trial enrolled adults with locally advanced or metastatic head and neck squamous cell, hepatocellular, melanoma or renal cell carcinoma. Before TCR sequencing, CD4+ T cells and CD8+ T cells were sorted from peripheral blood as separate populations. To sequence the TCRbeta CDR3 region, genomic DNA was isolated from the sorted cells. TCRbeta CDR3 regions were sequenced using the immunoSEQ Assay. TCRdb retrieved this table from immuneACCESS and kept in-frame rearrangements only. Not all clones are present; in checked studies, unresolved V genes account for under half, and no reason is known for the remainder. A total of over 65,000 clones appear in this sample, approximately 85% of them only once. The ten biggest clones cover around 2% of the sample.

This sample was included in a study of OX40 agonist ivuxolimab in advanced cancers. About the study as a whole: Ivuxolimab, which targeted the costimulatory receptor OX40 (CD134), was an agonistic, fully human IgG2 monoclonal antibody. Intravenous ivuxolimab was administered to patients every 2 weeks at six dose levels: 0.01, 0.1, 0.3, 1.5, 3 and 10 mg/kg. Of the roughly 51 patients in dose escalation, about 20 had hepatocellular carcinoma, roughly 15 had melanoma, 9 had renal cell carcinoma and 9 had head and neck cancer. In the dose-escalation cohort, over 65% of patients were male, and the mean age was approximately 55 years, with a range of roughly 20 to 79. Patients were allowed to have had prior anti-PD-1, anti-PD-L1 or anti-CTLA-4 therapy, and roughly 40% of the dose-escalation patients had previously received checkpoint inhibitors. Partial responses occurred in three dose-escalation patients: two with cutaneous melanoma and one with hepatocellular carcinoma. The purpose of peripheral TCRbeta sequencing was to test whether ivuxolimab changed TCR sequence diversity and led to clonal T-cell expansion. The paper describes the monotherapy dose-escalation part (N ≈ 52 patients) of the phase I trial of ivuxolimab.

Points the paper makes about the study in general: On average, CD8+ T cells showed more expanded clones than CD4+ T cells after ivuxolimab. In partial responders in the 0.1-3.0 mg/kg groups, normalized peripheral clonal expansion was found to be among the lowest, especially among CD8+ T cells. Low levels of normalized T-cell clonal expansion were also shown by some nonresponding patients. At doses of 0.1 to 3.0 mg/kg, clonal expansion of both CD4+ and CD8+ blood T cells was observed from baseline to week 6. Which antigens the clonally expanded peripheral T cells were specific for was not determined.

The receptor comes from an adult with an advanced solid tumor such as melanoma, head and neck, liver or kidney cancer. The sample was CD4+ or CD8+ T cells sorted from blood, taken in a trial of the OX40 agonist ivuxolimab.

The nucleotide sequence is TGTGCCAGCAGCGTAATTAGCGGGGGAGATACGCAGTATTTT. Its coded protein is CASSVISGGDTQYF. The sequence is built from TRBV9 and TRBJ2-3, and TRBD2 aligns with 9 junction nucleotides. Including the terminal cysteine and phenylalanine, the CDR3 comprises 14 residues. Of all the DNA, just the CDR3 is kept, 42 bases in frame from base 1. The germline V gene gives CDR1 as SGDLS and CDR2 as YYNGEE. The junction shows trimming of 1 base on V and 5 bases on J, and the gene matches do not reach 2 bases of it.